These 4 T cell receptor beta chains came from one sample sequenced in a study of shared clonotypes between healthy human individuals. Sequencing was performed with immunoSEQ multiplex PCR; in TCRdb, only in-frame clones are kept and a portion is missing. The table includes about 490,000 clones, approximately 81% detected once. The sequencing input was PBMCs. Receptors were obtained from a woman in her thirties or forties in good health. Some clones in this sample may be carry-over from other donors' samples.

The CDR3 nucleotides read TGTGCCAGCAGCTACGGGATGTCAACTAATGAAAAACTGTTTTTT. Residues: CASSYGMSTNEKLFF. This rearrangement joins TRBV5-6 to TRBJ1-4; D unresolved. The CDR3 length is 15 residues. The V gene's germline CDR1 is SGHDT and CDR2 YYEEEE. Trimming left V 3 bases short and J 0 bases short, with 9 bases between.

The rearrangement links TRBV21-1 to TRBJ2-7; the tabulated D call, TRBD2, remains unverified against the DNA. TRBV21-1 is a known pseudogene. This CDR3 contains 22 residues. The CDR3 is CASTKTQAGTGAPRRIAYEQYF. The CDR3 nucleotides are TGTGCCAGCACCAAGACGCAGGCCGGTACGGGAGCCCCGCGCCGAATCGCCTACGAGCAGTACTTC.

V gene TRBV7-9 combines with J gene TRBJ2-7, with 8 nucleotides matching TRBD1. Losses at the gene ends were 7 bases for V and 6 bases for J; bases not matched to a gene: 14. There are 15 residues in the CDR3. In germline, CDR1 is SEHNR, CDR2 FQNEAQ (reference sequence). CDR3 region: CASNPSGTGPFEQYF. The CDR3 DNA reads TGTGCCAGCAACCCGTCCGGGACAGGCCCTTTCGAGCAGTACTTC.

The chain joins TRBV6-5 to TRBJ2-1; TRBD2 matches at 8 bases. Germline trimming cut 2 bases from V and 10 bases from J; bases unmatched to any gene: 10. Germline lookup yields CDR1 MNHEY and CDR2 SVGAGI. The CDR3 is 15 amino acids. CDR3 protein: CASSYGPAGAGEQFF. DNA of the CDR3: TGTGCCAGCAGTTACGGACCAGCGGGAGCCGGAGAGCAGTTCTTC.